This T cell receptor beta chain was recovered during a study of cytotoxic CD8 clonotypes in ibrutinib-treated CLL (TCRdb year 2021). Regarding the research as a whole: The cohort had about a dozen relapsed/refractory and 15 treatment-naive patients; 17 were IGHV unmutated. Partial responses were observed in approximately 24 patients and complete responses in 2; after a median follow-up of 68 months, remission was maintained in about 15 patients and progression was observed in roughly twelve. Response samples were taken after a median of approximately 12 months on treatment, ranging from about 6 to 36 months. On average, each sample yielded around 270,000 productive templates and over 90,000 productive rearrangements. Of the 85 to 95 participants in the trial, about two dozen had longitudinal samples available. Cryopreserved peripheral blood mononuclear cells were obtained prior to treatment, at the time of response, and at either disease progression or sustained remission. All remission and progressive disease samples were collected while patients were still receiving ibrutinib.

This specimen's time point label, per the study, means: 20 to 25 months on ibrutinib. For TCR beta library preparation, roughly 2 micrograms of genomic DNA were extracted from the cryopreserved PBMCs. Longitudinal blood samples from CLL patients receiving ibrutinib monotherapy were subjected to high-throughput TCR beta sequencing. Patients were enrolled in a phase 2 open-label single-center ibrutinib monotherapy trial. A remark on this clone: Its antigen remains unidentified. No clone much larger than this one lies a single base away; base qualities are absent.

Paper-wide results and their limitations: An increase in clonality was observed at ibrutinib response, with clonality remaining stable during sustained remission and falling back toward baseline at progression. Sampling times were not matched between patients in sustained remission and patients whose disease was progressing, and lymph node repertoires were not examined. Public clonotypes were rare and either shrank or stayed stable during treatment, and the rise in clonality at ibrutinib response reflected expansion of private clonotypes. Baseline clonality was found to be higher than that of age-matched healthy donors and was strongly correlated with circulating CD8+ T-cell counts.

CDR1 and CDR2, looked up from the germline V gene, are MDHEN and SYDVKM. Trimming accounts for 4 bases at V and 5 bases at J, while the number of junction bases matched to no gene is 5. Measured from the cysteine to the phenylalanine, the CDR3 is 15 residues long. Only the CDR3 portion is preserved as DNA: 45 bases, with reading frame beginning at the first base. On a MiSeq, deep resolution sequencing aimed for a depth between 1 in 1 million and 1 in 200,000 T cells, with each clonotype covered 10x on average. TCR beta libraries were generated with the immunoSEQ hsTCRB Kit. Turning to the authors' computational methods: Data were analyzed with ImmunoSEQ Data Assistant and ImmunoSEQ Analyzer, with V, D and J genes assigned per IMGT definitions. Clonality, with values ranging from 0 to 1, was calculated as one minus the normalized Shannon entropy of productive rearrangement frequencies. Public clonotype analysis was restricted to overrepresented clonotypes comprising at least 0.05% of each patient's repertoire. Approximately 12 repertoires from age-matched healthy donors, obtained from immuneACCESS, served as clonality controls. Held by TCRdb, this immuneACCESS table contains in-frame sequences only and omits some clones. Under half of the omission traces to an unresolved V gene where checked; the cause of the rest is unknown. D and trimming were read from the DNA, whereas the V and J calls and clone size are those reported in that table. The sample data list around 250,000 clones, and roughly 74% of these were observed just once. 15% to 17% of the sample belongs to the ten largest clones.

The receptor was derived from a human donor with chronic lymphocytic leukemia. The chain couples TRBV28 to TRBJ2-7; 13 bases in the middle match TRBD2. This material consisted of PBMCs, taken after 24 months of ibrutinib treatment. The nucleotide sequence reads as follows: TGTGCCAGCAGTTCGACTAGCGGGAGGACCCACGAGCAGTACTTC. The resulting protein is CASSSTSGRTHEQYF.